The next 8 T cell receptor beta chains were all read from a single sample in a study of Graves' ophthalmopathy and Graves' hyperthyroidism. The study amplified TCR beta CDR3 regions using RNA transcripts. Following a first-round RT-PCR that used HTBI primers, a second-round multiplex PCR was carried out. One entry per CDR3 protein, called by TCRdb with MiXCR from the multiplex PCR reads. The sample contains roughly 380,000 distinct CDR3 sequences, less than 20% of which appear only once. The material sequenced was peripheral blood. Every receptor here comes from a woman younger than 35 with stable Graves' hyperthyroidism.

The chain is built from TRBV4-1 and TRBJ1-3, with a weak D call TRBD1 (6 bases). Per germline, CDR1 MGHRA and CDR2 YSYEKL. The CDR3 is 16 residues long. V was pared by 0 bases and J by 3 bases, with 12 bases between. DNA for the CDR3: TGCGCCAGCAGCCAAGATTGGGGGGCAGGTGGAAACACCATATATTTT. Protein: CASSQDWGAGGNTIYF.

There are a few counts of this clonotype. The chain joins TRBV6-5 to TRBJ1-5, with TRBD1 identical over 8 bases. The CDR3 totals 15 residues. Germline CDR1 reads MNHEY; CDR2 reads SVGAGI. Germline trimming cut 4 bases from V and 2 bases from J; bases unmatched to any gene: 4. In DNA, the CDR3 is TGTGCCAGCAGTTGGACAGGGTCGGGCAATCAGCCCCAGCATTTT. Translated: CASSWTGSGNQPQHF.

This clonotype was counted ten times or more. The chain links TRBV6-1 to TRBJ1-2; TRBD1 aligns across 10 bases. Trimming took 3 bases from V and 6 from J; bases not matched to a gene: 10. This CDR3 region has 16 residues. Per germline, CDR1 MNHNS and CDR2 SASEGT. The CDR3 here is CASSDGGQGPRNGYTF. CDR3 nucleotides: TGTGCCAGCAGTGACGGGGGACAGGGGCCCCGAAATGGCTACACCTTC.

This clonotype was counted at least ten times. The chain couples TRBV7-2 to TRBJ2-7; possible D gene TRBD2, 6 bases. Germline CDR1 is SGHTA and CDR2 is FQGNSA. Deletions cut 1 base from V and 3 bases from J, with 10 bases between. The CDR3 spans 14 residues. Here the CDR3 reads CASSLEAGHYEQYF. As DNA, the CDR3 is TGTGCCAGCAGCTTAGAAGCGGGCCACTACGAGCAGTACTTC.

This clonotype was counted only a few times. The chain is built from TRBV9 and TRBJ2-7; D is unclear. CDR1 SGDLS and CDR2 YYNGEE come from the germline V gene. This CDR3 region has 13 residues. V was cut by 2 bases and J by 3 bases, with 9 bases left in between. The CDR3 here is CASSVGRCYEQYF. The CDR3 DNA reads TGTGCCAGCAGCGTGGGCAGATGCTACGAGCAGTACTTC.

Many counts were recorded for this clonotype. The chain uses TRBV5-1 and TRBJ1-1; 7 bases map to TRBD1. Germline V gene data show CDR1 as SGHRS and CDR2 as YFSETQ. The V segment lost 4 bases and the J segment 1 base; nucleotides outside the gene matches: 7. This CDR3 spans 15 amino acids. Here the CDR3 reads CASSTGSGGNTEAFF. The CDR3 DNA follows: TGCGCCAGCAGCACCGGTTCAGGGGGGAACACTGAAGCTTTCTTT.

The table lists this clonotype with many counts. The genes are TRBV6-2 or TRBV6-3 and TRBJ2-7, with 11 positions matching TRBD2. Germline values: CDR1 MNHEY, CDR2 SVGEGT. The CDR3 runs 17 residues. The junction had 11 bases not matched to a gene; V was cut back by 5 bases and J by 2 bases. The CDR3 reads CASSPPSTSGETYEQYF. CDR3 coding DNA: TGTGCCAGCAGTCCCCCCTCGACTAGCGGGGAAACCTACGAGCAGTACTTC.

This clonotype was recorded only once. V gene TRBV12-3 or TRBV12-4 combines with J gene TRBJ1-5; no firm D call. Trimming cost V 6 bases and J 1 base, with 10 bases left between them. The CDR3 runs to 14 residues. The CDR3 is CASSPTHSNQPQHF. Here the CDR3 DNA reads TGTGCCAGCAGCCCGACACACAGCAATCAGCCCCAGCATTTT.